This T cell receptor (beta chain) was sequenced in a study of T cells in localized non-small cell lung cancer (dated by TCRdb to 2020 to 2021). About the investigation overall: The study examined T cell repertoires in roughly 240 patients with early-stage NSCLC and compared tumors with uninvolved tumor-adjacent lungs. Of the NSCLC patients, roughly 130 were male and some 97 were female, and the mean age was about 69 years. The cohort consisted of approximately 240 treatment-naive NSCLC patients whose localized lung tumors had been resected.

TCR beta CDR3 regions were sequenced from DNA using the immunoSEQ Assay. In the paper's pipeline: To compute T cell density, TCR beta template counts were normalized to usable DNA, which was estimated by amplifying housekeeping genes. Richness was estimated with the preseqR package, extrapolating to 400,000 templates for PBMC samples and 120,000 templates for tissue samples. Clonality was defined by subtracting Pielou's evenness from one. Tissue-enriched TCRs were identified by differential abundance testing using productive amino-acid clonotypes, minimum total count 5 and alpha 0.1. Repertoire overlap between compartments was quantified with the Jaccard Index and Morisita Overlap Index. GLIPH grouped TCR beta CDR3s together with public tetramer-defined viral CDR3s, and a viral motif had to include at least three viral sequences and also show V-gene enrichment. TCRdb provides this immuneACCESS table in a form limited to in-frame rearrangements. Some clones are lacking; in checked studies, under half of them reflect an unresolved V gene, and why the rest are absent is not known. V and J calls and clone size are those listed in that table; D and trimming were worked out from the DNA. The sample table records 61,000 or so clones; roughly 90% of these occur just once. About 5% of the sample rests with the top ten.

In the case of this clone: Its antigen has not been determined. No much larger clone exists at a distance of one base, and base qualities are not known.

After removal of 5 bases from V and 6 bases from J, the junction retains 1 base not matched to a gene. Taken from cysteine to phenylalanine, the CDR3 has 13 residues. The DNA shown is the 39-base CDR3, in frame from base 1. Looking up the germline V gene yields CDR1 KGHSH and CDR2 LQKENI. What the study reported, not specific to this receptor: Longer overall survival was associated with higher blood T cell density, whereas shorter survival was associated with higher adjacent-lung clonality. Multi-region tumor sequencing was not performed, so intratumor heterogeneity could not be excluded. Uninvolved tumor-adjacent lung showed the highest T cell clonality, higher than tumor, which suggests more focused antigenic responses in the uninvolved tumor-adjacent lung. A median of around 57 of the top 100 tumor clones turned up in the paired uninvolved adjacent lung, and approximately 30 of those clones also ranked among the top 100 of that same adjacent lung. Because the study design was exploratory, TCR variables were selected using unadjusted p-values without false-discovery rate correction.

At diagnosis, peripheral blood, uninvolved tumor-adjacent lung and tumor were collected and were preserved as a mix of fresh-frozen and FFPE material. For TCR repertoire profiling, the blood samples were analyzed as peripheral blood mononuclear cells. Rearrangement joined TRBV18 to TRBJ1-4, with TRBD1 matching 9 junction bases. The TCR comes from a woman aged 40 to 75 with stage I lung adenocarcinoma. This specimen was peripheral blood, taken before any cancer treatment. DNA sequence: TGTGCCAGCTCAAGGGACAGGGATGAAAAACTGTTTTTT. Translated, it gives CASSRDRDEKLFF.